The 32 T cell receptor beta chains below all came from one sample that was sequenced in a study of CD8 T cells in Susac syndrome. An amount of RNA that ranged from about 0.45 to 1 ug was reverse transcribed with random hexamers. MiXCR was run by TCRdb on the immunoSEQ multiplex PCR reads, yielding one entry per CDR3 protein. Among about 180,000 distinct CDR3 sequences listed, approximately 95% were seen once. The sample was CD8+ T cells from PBMCs. The receptor source for this set is a human donor with multiple sclerosis.

The V gene is TRBV20-1, the J gene TRBJ2-3; perhaps TRBD2 as D (6 bases). The V gene lost 1 base and the J gene lost 0 bases, with 14 bases spanning the gap. The CDR3 contains 16 residues. CDR1 and CDR2 from the germline V gene are DFQATT and SNEGSKA (reference sequence). This chain's CDR3 is CSARGPLAPSTDTQYF. CDR3 nucleotide sequence: TGCAGTGCTAGAGGCCCCCTAGCGCCTAGCACAGATACGCAGTATTTT.

The CDR3 DNA reads as TGTGCCAGCAGTTCGCTCAGGGGAGATGGCTACACCTTC. Protein: CASSSLRGDGYTF. The chain combines TRBV27 with TRBJ1-2, with D possibly matching TRBD1 (6 bases). Germline V CDR1 and CDR2: MNHEY, SMNVEV (reference sequence). V gave up 4 bases and J gave up 6 bases, with 12 bases separating them. The CDR3 sequence is 13 residues long.

This chain links TRBV15 with TRBJ2-3; D not certain. The CDR3 covers 14 residues. Between the trimmed V and J ends, which lost 4 bases and 0 bases, there was a span of 8 bases. Germline loops: CDR1 LNHNV, CDR2 YYDKDF (reference sequence). CDR3 DNA: TGTGCCACCAGCACTGTATCTAGCACAGATACGCAGTATTTT. It yields the protein CATSTVSSTDTQYF.

This sequence joins TRBV3-1 and TRBJ1-2, with TRBD1 as a possible D gene (6 bases). The ends were cut back, 4 bases at V and 4 bases at J, with 13 bases in the middle. From germline, CDR1 is LGHDT and CDR2 YNNKEL (reference sequence). The CDR3 contains 14 residues. The CDR3: CASSPRTAPYGYTF. CDR3 nucleotide sequence: TGTGCCAGCAGCCCCCGGACAGCTCCCTATGGCTACACCTTC. The whole variable domain, remainder taken from reference TRBV3-1 and TRBJ1-2, is DTAVSQTPKYLVTQMGNDKSIKCEQNLGHDTMYWYKQDSKKFLKIMFSYNNKELIINETVPNRFSPKSPDKAHLNLHINSLELGDSAVYFCASSPRTAPYGYTFGSGTRLTVV.

The V call is TRBV29-1, the J call TRBJ2-7, with D hard to call. The germline V gene has CDR1 SQVTM and CDR2 ANQGSEA. V gave up 4 bases and J gave up 7 bases, with 8 bases separating them. The CDR3 runs to 10 residues. CDR3 nucleotide sequence: TGCAGCGTTGTCTTGGGGGAGCAGTACTTC. Protein product: CSVVLGEQYF.

The rearrangement joins TRBV12-3 or TRBV12-4 to TRBJ1-1; D ambiguous. The V and J ends lost 1 base and 7 bases respectively, with 19 bases between them. The CDR3 runs to 16 residues. CDR3 in amino acids: CASSLVEFLAPREAFF. Here the CDR3 DNA reads TGTGCCAGCAGTTTAGTAGAATTTTTGGCCCCACGTGAAGCTTTCTTT.

V usage is TRBV5-1 and J usage is TRBJ2-1, with no clear D. CDR1 is SGHRS and CDR2 is YFSETQ in the germline V gene. This CDR3 has 13 amino acids. Trimming cost V 1 base and J 7 bases, with 9 bases left between them. This CDR3 is CASSLRPLNEQFF. The CDR3 DNA sequence: TGCGCCAGCAGCTTGAGGCCCCTTAATGAGCAGTTCTTC.

The V call is TRBV7-9, the J call TRBJ2-7, with 8 bases fitting TRBD1. J was trimmed by 10 bases and V by 1 base; bases with no gene match: 6. CDR3 length: 13 residues. Germline values: CDR1 SEHNR, CDR2 FQNEAQ (reference sequence). The CDR3 sequence is CASSLEARGRQYF. The CDR3 nucleotides read TGTGCCAGCAGCTTAGAGGCCAGGGGGCGCCAGTACTTC.

The genes are TRBV27 and TRBJ2-2; possibly TRBD1 for D (6 bases). CDR1 is MNHEY, CDR2 SMNVEV, per germline (reference sequence). Trimming pared 6 bases from V and 4 bases from J, leaving 15 bases between. The CDR3 is 15 amino acids. CDR3 DNA sequence: TGTGCCAGCAGCAGATACGTCAGGGGCACCGGGGAGCTGTTTTTT. This sequence encodes CASSRYVRGTGELFF.

The rearrangement uses TRBV7-6 and TRBJ2-3; maybe TRBD2 (6 bases). The CDR3 runs 17 residues. Trimming took off 2 bases at V and 2 bases at J, with 17 bases between the two ends. In germline, CDR1 is SGHVS, CDR2 FNYEAQ. CDR3 sequence: CASSLRLAMPYTDTQYF. For the CDR3, the DNA is TGTGCCAGCAGCTTAAGGCTAGCGATGCCATACACAGATACGCAGTATTTT.

This rearrangement joins TRBV4-1 to TRBJ2-3; 11 bases line up with TRBD2. The V gene end was trimmed by 4 bases and the J gene end by 2 bases; junction bases not matched to a gene: 5. This CDR3 is 16 amino acids long. Germline CDR1 is MGHRA and CDR2 is YSYEKL. Here the CDR3 DNA reads TGCGCCAGCAGCCCCTCTAGCGGGGGGCACACAGATACGCAGTATTTT. This encodes CASSPSSGGHTDTQYF.

CDR3 DNA: TGTGCCAGCAGTTTTTTCAGTGGCTACACCTTC. This encodes CASSFFSGYTF. V is TRBV28 and J is TRBJ1-2, with no clear D. Germline assignment: CDR1 MDHEN and CDR2 SYDVKM. The V end was cut by 3 bases, the J end by 7 bases, with 6 bases between. This CDR3 has 11 residues.

The chain's CDR3 is CASSPEGAVTEAFF. The CDR3, as DNA: TGTGCCAGCAGTCCCGAGGGGGCGGTTACTGAAGCTTTCTTT. The chain links TRBV27 to TRBJ1-1; 7 bases agree with TRBD1. Germline V gives CDR1 MNHEY, CDR2 SMNVEV (reference sequence). Unmatched junction bases numbered 8, after V lost 5 bases and J lost 5 bases. The CDR3 is made up of 14 amino acids.

This chain uses TRBV5-1 with TRBJ2-7; 8 nucleotides line up with TRBD2. The V gene's germline CDR1 is SGHRS and CDR2 YFSETQ. This CDR3 comprises 15 residues. The ends lost 0 bases at V and 1 base at J; junction bases unmatched: 3. CDR3 residues: CASSLELAVSYEQYF. The CDR3 DNA is TGCGCCAGCAGCTTGGAACTAGCGGTATCCTACGAGCAGTACTTC.

This chain connects TRBV11-2 to TRBJ1-4; D gene uncertain. Trimming took 2 bases from V and 11 from J, leaving 9 bases between them. Germline CDR1 SGHAT, CDR2 FQNNGV. The CDR3 has 12 residues. The CDR3 here is CASSLHVRKLFF. The CDR3 DNA follows: TGTGCCAGCAGCTTACACGTCCGGAAACTGTTTTTT. The entire variable domain, with the rest obtained from reference TRBV11-2 and TRBJ1-4, is as follows: EAGVAQSPRYKIIEKRQSVAFWCNPISGHATLYWYQQILGQGPKLLIQFQNNGVVDDSQLPKDRFSAERLKGVDSTLKIQPAKLEDSAVYLCASSLHVRKLFFGSGTQLSVL.

The rearrangement joins TRBV12-5 to TRBJ2-2; D gene ambiguous. Trimming cost V 3 bases and J 8 bases, with 4 bases left between them. The CDR3 has 11 residues. CDR1 and CDR2 from the germline V gene are LGHNT and FRNRAP. This CDR3 is CASGFRGELFF. Written as DNA, the CDR3 is TGTGCTAGTGGTTTCCGTGGGGAGCTGTTTTTT.

V is TRBV7-9 and J is TRBJ1-4; 9 positions agree with TRBD1. The ends lost 5 bases at V and 6 bases at J; junction bases unmatched: 7. Germline V lookup: CDR1 SEHNR, CDR2 FQNEAQ (reference sequence). This CDR3 is built from 15 residues. The CDR3 bases are TGTGCCAGCAGCCCCCACAGGGGGCAGGATGAAAAACTGTTTTTT. Protein: CASSPHRGQDEKLFF.

The genes are TRBV27 and TRBJ2-5; D is undetermined. This CDR3 region has 14 residues. Trimming left V 4 bases short and J 1 base short, with 10 bases between. The V gene's germline CDR1 is MNHEY and CDR2 SMNVEV (reference sequence). The CDR3 sequence is CASSSISSQETQYF. In nucleotides, the CDR3 is TGTGCCAGCAGTTCTATTTCGAGCCAAGAGACCCAGTACTTC.

The CDR3 is CASLRATPGDYGYTF. CDR3 sequence (DNA): TGTGCCAGCCTCCGTGCCACACCGGGGGACTATGGCTACACCTTC. This chain joins TRBV6-5 and TRBJ1-2; tentatively, D is TRBD1 (5 bases). The CDR3 sequence is 15 residues long. V was shortened by 8 bases and J by 3 bases, with 19 bases between the two germline ends. Germline CDR1 is MNHEY and CDR2 is SVGAGI.

V gene TRBV15 combines with J gene TRBJ2-2; tentatively, D is TRBD2 (5 bases). CDR1 is LNHNV and CDR2 is YYDKDF in the germline V gene (reference sequence). The length of the CDR3 is 15 residues. V was cut by 5 bases and J by 1 base, with 11 bases left in between. The CDR3 protein is CATSGLAENTGELFF. Written as DNA, the CDR3 is TGTGCCACCAGCGGTCTAGCTGAGAACACCGGGGAGCTGTTTTTT.

V gene TRBV29-1 combines with J gene TRBJ1-1; possibly TRBD1 for D (5 bases). V was pared by 4 bases and J by 3 bases, with 9 bases between. Germline V lookup: CDR1 SQVTM, CDR2 ANQGSEA. The CDR3 totals 12 residues. CDR3 amino acids: CSVVWGDTEAFF. The DNA for the CDR3 is TGCAGCGTTGTCTGGGGGGACACTGAAGCTTTCTTT.

The rearrangement links TRBV28 to TRBJ2-7; TRBD1 might be the D (5 bases). In germline, CDR1 is MDHEN, CDR2 SYDVKM. Trimming took 0 bases from V and 0 from J, leaving 9 bases between them. CDR3 length: 15 residues. The CDR3 region has the DNA TGTGCCAGCAGTTTATGGGCAGGGAACTCCTACGAGCAGTACTTC. This gives the protein CASSLWAGNSYEQYF.

CDR3 bases: TGTGCCAGCAGTTTGACAGCGAGCTCTGGAAACACCATATATTTT. Translated, it gives CASSLTASSGNTIYF. The rearrangement links TRBV28 to TRBJ1-3, with a possible D match to TRBD1 (5 bases). This CDR3 is built from 15 residues. Looked up from germline, CDR1 is MDHEN and CDR2 is SYDVKM. The V end was cut by 3 bases, the J end by 0 bases, with 9 bases between. The full variable domain, rest sourced from reference TRBV28 and TRBJ1-3, is DVKVTQSSRYLVKRTGEKVFLECVQDMDHENMFWYRQDPGLGLRLIYFSYDVKMKEKGDIPEGYSVSREKKERFSLILESASTNQTSMYLCASSLTASSGNTIYFGEGSWLTVV.

The rearrangement links TRBV20-1 to TRBJ2-1; D remains ambiguous. V was pared by 3 bases and J by 6 bases, with 9 bases between. Germline V gene data show CDR1 as DFQATT and CDR2 as SNEGSKA (reference sequence). This CDR3 comprises 12 residues. CDR3 nucleotide sequence: TGCAGTGCTAGTCCTTGGGGCAATGAGCAGTTCTTC. This translates into CSASPWGNEQFF.

This clonotype was seen just once. V and J are TRBV7-9 and TRBJ2-5, with a possible D match to TRBD1 (5 bases). CDR3 length: 13 amino acids. The V gene lost 5 bases and the J gene lost 9 bases, with 16 bases spanning the gap. Germline CDR1 and CDR2: SEHNR and FQNEAQ (reference sequence). The chain's CDR3 is CASSPDPDIAQYF. Here the CDR3 DNA reads TGTGCCAGCAGCCCGGACCCGGACATCGCCCAGTACTTC.

This chain connects TRBV20-1 to TRBJ2-3; TRBD2 matches at 14 bases. CDR1 is DFQATT, CDR2 SNEGSKA, per germline (reference sequence). CDR3 length: 14 residues. The junction had 1 base not matched to a gene; V was cut back by 3 bases and J by 5 bases. CDR3 nucleotides: TGCAGTGCTAGGGGACTAGCGGGAGTAGATACGCAGTATTTT. Protein product: CSARGLAGVDTQYF.

The chain combines TRBV6-1 with TRBJ2-2; 14 bases map to TRBD2. The trim removed 6 bases at V and 4 bases at J, leaving 7 bases unmatched. The CDR3 loop spans 17 amino acids. Germline V gene data show CDR1 as MNHNS and CDR2 as SASEGT. CDR3 loop: CASRPGLAGVGTGELFF. In DNA form, the CDR3 reads TGTGCCAGCAGGCCGGGACTAGCGGGAGTGGGCACCGGGGAGCTGTTTTTT.

This rearrangement joins TRBV12-3 or TRBV12-4 to TRBJ2-2, with no clear D. The V gene lost 0 bases and the J gene lost 5 bases, with 4 bases spanning the gap. The CDR3 consists of 13 residues. The CDR3 is CASSLAGTGELFF. The DNA of the CDR3 is TGTGCCAGCAGTTTAGCCGGGACCGGGGAGCTGTTTTTT.

The J gene is TRBJ2-5, the V gene TRBV5-6; 12 bases line up with TRBD1. The CDR3 has 13 residues. CDR1 and CDR2 from the germline V gene are SGHDT and YYEEEE. Unmatched junction bases numbered 5, after V lost 4 bases and J lost 10 bases. The CDR3: CASSTGTGGDQYF. CDR3 coding DNA: TGTGCCAGCAGCACCGGGACAGGGGGCGACCAGTACTTC. Full variable domain (missing parts from reference TRBV5-6 and TRBJ2-5): DAGVTQSPTHLIKTRGQQVTLRCSPKSGHDTVSWYQQALGQGPQFIFQYYEEEERQRGNFPDRFSGHQFPNYSSELNVNALLLGDSALYLCASSTGTGGDQYFGPGTRLLVL.

This CDR3 reads CATSGRGSGSWFRTDTQYF. The CDR3 DNA is TGTGCCACCAGCGGCCGGGGTAGCGGGAGCTGGTTCCGTACAGATACGCAGTATTTT. The chain uses TRBV15 and TRBJ2-3, with 9 bases fitting TRBD2. The trim removed 5 bases at V and 3 bases at J, leaving 18 bases unmatched. The germline V gene has CDR1 LNHNV and CDR2 YYDKDF (reference sequence). The CDR3 runs to 19 residues.

The J gene is TRBJ2-1, the V gene TRBV14, with unresolved D. This CDR3 region has 13 residues. Germline loops: CDR1 SGHDN, CDR2 FVKESK. V lost 5 bases to trimming and J lost 2 bases, with 7 bases between them. CDR3 coding DNA: TGTGCCAGCAGCAAATCGCCCTACAATGAGCAGTTCTTC. Translating gives CASSKSPYNEQFF.

The chain links TRBV29-1 to TRBJ2-7; 10 bases line up with TRBD2. V dropped 7 bases and J dropped 4; count of bases not matched to a gene: 7. Germline V gene lookup returns CDR1 SQVTM and CDR2 ANQGSEA. There are 13 residues in the CDR3. CDR3 nucleotides: TGCAGCGCCCAGGGACTAGCGTATTACGAGCAGTACTTC. Protein sequence: CSAQGLAYYEQYF.